These 6 T cell receptor beta chains came from one sample sequenced in a study of cytomegalovirus exposure and HLA in healthy donors. It was with 60 Vbeta and 13 Jbeta primers that the PCR ran. Sequenced by immunoSEQ multiplex PCR; TCRdb stores in-frame clones only, minus some. The sample lists about 120,000 clones; under 70% were seen once. Specimen: PBMCs. Receptors were obtained from a man aged 18 to 35 in good health and CMV-seronegative.

This chain connects TRBV7-9 to TRBJ2-7; D unresolved. Trimming took 5 bases from V and 2 from J, leaving 4 bases between them. The germline CDR1 and CDR2 sequences are SEHNR and FQNEAQ (reference sequence). The CDR3 extends over 11 amino acids. CDR3 amino acids: CASSGPYEQYF. CDR3 nucleotides: TGTGCCAGCAGCGGGCCCTACGAGCAGTACTTC.

This chain uses TRBV9 with TRBJ2-3, with 11 nucleotides matching TRBD2. Trimming at V came to 4 bases and at J to 4 bases, leaving 5 bases not matched to a gene. CDR1 and CDR2 (germline): SGDLS, YYNGEE. The CDR3 spans 15 residues. The CDR3 loop is CASSLAGGGADTQYF. The CDR3 nucleotides read TGTGCCAGCAGCTTAGCGGGGGGGGGAGCAGATACGCAGTATTTT.

This clone has only a few counts. The gene calls are TRBV25-1 and TRBJ1-1; 9 bases are shared with TRBD1. The germline CDR1 and CDR2 sequences are MGHDK and SYGVNS. CDR3 size: 16 residues. The trim removed 7 bases at V and 5 bases at J, leaving 14 bases unmatched. The CDR3 DNA sequence: TGTGCCAGCATCCCCCAACGTGGGACAGGGAGGACTGAAGCTTTCTTT. Protein sequence: CASIPQRGTGRTEAFF. The variable domain in full, with the rest retrieved from reference TRBV25-1 and TRBJ1-1, is EADIYQTPRYLVIGTGKKITLECSQTMGHDKMYWYQQDPGMELHLIHYSYGVNSTEKGDLSSESTVSRIRTEHFPLTLESARPSHTSQYLCASIPQRGTGRTEAFFGQGTRLTVV.

The genes are TRBV19 and TRBJ1-3; maybe TRBD1 (5 bases). V shed 9 bases and J shed 2 bases, with 11 bases lying between them. From germline, CDR1 is LNHDA and CDR2 SQIVND (reference sequence). CDR3 length: 13 residues. The CDR3 loop is CASRVLAGNTIYF. DNA for the CDR3: TGTGCCAGCAGGGTCTTAGCTGGAAACACCATATATTTT.

The chain couples TRBV7-9 to TRBJ1-2; no firm D call. CDR1 and CDR2 (germline): SEHNR, FQNEAQ (reference sequence). The CDR3 contains 14 residues. Trimming pared 3 bases from V and 2 bases from J, leaving 10 bases between. The CDR3: CASSLKPINYGYTF. CDR3 bases: TGTGCCAGCAGCTTGAAACCTATCAACTATGGCTACACCTTC.

V is TRBV28 and J is TRBJ2-2; 12 bases are a match to TRBD2. CDR3 size: 15 residues. In germline, CDR1 is MDHEN, CDR2 SYDVKM. With V trimmed by 3 bases and J by 6 bases, 2 bases remained unmatched. Written as DNA, the CDR3 is TGTGCCAGCAGTTTGGGGACTAGCGGGCCCGGGGAGCTGTTTTTT. Its protein product is CASSLGTSGPGELFF.